The subject of this entry is one TCR beta chain. Repertoires were generated with immunoSEQ multiplex PCR, while TCRdb's copy carries only in-frame clones and drops some. This table has hundreds of thousands of clones, about 89% appearing once. This record comes from a study of shared T cell receptors in the human thymus. Another study also made use of these data, one on human thymus T cells. This second report adds: Donors were healthy Finnish infants having corrective surgery for congenital heart defects. Thymic material originated from resections removed in the course of corrective heart surgery. Thymic and blood repertoires appeared to carry a bias in their V and J gene usage.

Sequenced input: thymocytes. This receptor was identified in a boy under three years old with a congenital heart defect.

The CDR3 protein is CASSLVSGGPSSYNEQFF. The CDR3 coding sequence is TGTGCCAGCAGCTTAGTTAGCGGGGGGCCTAGCTCCTACAATGAGCAGTTCTTC. The chain uses TRBV7-2 and TRBJ2-1; TRBD2 aligns across 10 bases. From germline, CDR1 is SGHTA and CDR2 FQGNSA. This CDR3 region has 18 residues. The V gene end was trimmed by 1 base and the J gene end by 0 bases; junction bases not matched to a gene: 6.